The 24 T cell receptor beta chains in this list originate from one sample, sequenced in a study of T cell responses to AZD1222 COVID-19 vaccine (dated by TCRdb to the early 2020s). Library construction relied on the immunoSEQ multiplex PCR assay. Not all clones reach the TCRdb copy of this immuneACCESS table, which keeps in-frame sequences only. Checked studies attribute under half of the gap to unresolved V genes and leave the rest unexplained. This sample lists 95,000 to 150,000 clones; about 88% were detected once. The ten most abundant clones make up approximately 2.9% of the sample. Taken with the paper, the label for time point translates to: about 28 days (+/-7) after the second vaccine dose. This sample comprised peripheral blood, obtained 28 days after the second AZD1222 dose. These receptors came from an adult who received the AZD1222 COVID-19 vaccine.

This rearrangement joins TRBV30 to TRBJ2-3, with TRBD2 matching over 8 bases. This CDR3 is 14 amino acids long. Germline V gene data show CDR1 as GTSNPN and CDR2 as SVGIG (reference sequence). V was clipped by 8 bases and J by 3 bases; unmatched bases: 10. CDR3 amino acids: CARGYGLATDTQYF. The CDR3 coding sequence is TGTGCCAGGGGATACGGACTAGCTACAGATACGCAGTATTTT.

The V gene is TRBV7-2, the J gene TRBJ1-2; no firm D call. V dropped 2 bases and J dropped 3 bases, with 4 bases sitting between them. Germline loops: CDR1 SGHTA, CDR2 FQGNSA. This CDR3 spans 12 amino acids. The DNA of the CDR3 is TGTGCCAGCAGCTTATTACACTATGGCTACACCTTC. The encoded protein is CASSLLHYGYTF.

This rearrangement joins TRBV15 to TRBJ1-6; 7 bases fit TRBD1. The V and J ends lost 9 bases and 5 bases, in that order; junction bases with no gene match: 4. The CDR3 contains 13 residues. Germline CDR1 is LNHNV and CDR2 is YYDKDF (reference sequence). CDR3 in DNA: TGTGCCACTGCCAGGGGGGATAATTCACCCCTCCACTTT. It codes for CATARGDNSPLHF.

This chain joins TRBV28 and TRBJ1-5; the match to TRBD1 covers 10 bases. The CDR3 spans 17 residues. The germline gives CDR1 MDHEN, CDR2 SYDVKM. Unmatched junction bases numbered 16, after V lost 5 bases and J lost 9 bases. This CDR3 reads CASSLPPGTGVGRPQHF. CDR3 sequence (DNA): TGTGCCAGCAGTCTCCCCCCCGGGACAGGGGTCGGGCGGCCCCAGCATTTT.

The rearrangement links TRBV14 to TRBJ2-1; either TRBD1 or TRBD2 may supply D (6 bases each). CDR3 size: 16 residues. Trimming removed 0 bases from V and 5 bases from J, with 14 bases in between. The V gene's germline CDR1 is SGHDN and CDR2 FVKESK. The CDR3 sequence is CASSQDYGGFHNEQFF. The CDR3 nucleotides are TGTGCCAGCAGCCAAGATTACGGGGGCTTCCACAATGAGCAGTTCTTC.

The chain links TRBV7-8 to TRBJ2-7; tentative D call: TRBD2 (6 bases). Germline CDR1 and CDR2: SGHVS and FQNEAQ. V lost 5 bases, J lost 6 bases, and 14 bases lay in between. The CDR3 has 13 amino acids. The CDR3 is CASSLRRASEQYF. The CDR3 nucleotides are TGTGCCAGCAGCCTCAGGAGGGCAAGCGAGCAGTACTTC.

In this sample, this clone turned up once. Here the CDR3 reads CASSQDKGTANYGYTF. CDR3 coding DNA: TGCGCCAGCAGCCAAGATAAAGGGACAGCCAACTATGGCTACACCTTC. This chain uses TRBV4-3 with TRBJ1-2, with 7 bases fitting TRBD1. The V gene's germline CDR1 is LGHNA and CDR2 YSLEER. The CDR3 consists of 16 residues. V shed 0 bases and J 2 bases; nucleotides not matched to a gene: 6.

The chain joins TRBV5-4 to TRBJ1-5; TRBD1 matches 8 bases. The CDR3 extends over 16 amino acids. J lost 1 base, V lost 4 bases, and 7 bases had no gene match. Germline assignment: CDR1 SGHNT and CDR2 YYREEE (reference sequence). In DNA, the CDR3 is TGTGCCAGCAGCAAGGGGCCAGGGGGCAGCAATCAGCCCCAGCATTTT. Translation gives CASSKGPGGSNQPQHF.

The rearrangement links TRBV10-3 to TRBJ1-6; 7 nucleotides align to TRBD1. The trim removed 5 bases at V and 9 bases at J, leaving 7 bases unmatched. Per germline, CDR1 ENHRY and CDR2 SYGVKD. CDR3 length: 14 amino acids. CDR3 DNA sequence: TGTGCCATCAGTCAGGGACAGATCATTTCACCCCTCCACTTT. Translated: CAISQGQIISPLHF.

The chain recombines TRBV3-1 (or the pseudogene TRBV3-2) with TRBJ1-1; D is unresolved. V was pared by 4 bases and J by 0 bases, with 3 bases between. The CDR3 has 12 amino acids. Looked up from germline, CDR1 is LGHDT and CDR2 is YNNKEL (reference sequence). The CDR3 nucleotides are TGTGCCAGCAGCCGTATGAACACTGAAGCTTTCTTT. This gives the protein CASSRMNTEAFF.

The chain recombines TRBV10-3 with TRBJ1-1; 7 bases are a match to TRBD1. The ends lost 6 bases at V and 5 bases at J; junction bases unmatched: 9. Germline CDR1 is ENHRY and CDR2 is SYGVKD. CDR3 size: 14 residues. The CDR3 coding sequence is TGTGCCATCAGAATACAGGGGTTCGGGACTGAAGCTTTCTTT. This codes for CAIRIQGFGTEAFF.

The chain carries TRBV11-2 and TRBJ2-7; TRBD2 aligns across 7 bases. Losses at the gene ends were 5 bases for V and 4 bases for J; bases not matched to a gene: 11. The CDR3 has 15 residues. Germline assignment: CDR1 SGHAT and CDR2 FQNNGV. CDR3 region: CASSPLAGYLYEQYF. CDR3 coding DNA: TGTGCCAGCAGCCCCTTAGCGGGTTACCTTTACGAGCAGTACTTC.

V is TRBV18 and J is TRBJ2-7, with 7 bases that match TRBD1. The CDR3 is made up of 15 amino acids. Trimming cost V 3 bases and J 3 bases; bases outside gene matches: 8. From germline, CDR1 is KGHSH and CDR2 LQKENI. CDR3 DNA: TGTGCCAGCTCACCTTCAGGGGGTACGCGCTACGAGCAGTACTTC. The encoded protein is CASSPSGGTRYEQYF.

The chain combines TRBV5-5 with TRBJ1-4; D may be TRBD1 (5 bases). V lost 3 bases to trimming and J lost 3 bases, with 15 bases between them. Germline CDR1 is SGHKS and CDR2 is YYEKEE (reference sequence). The CDR3 runs to 16 residues. In DNA, the CDR3 is TGTGCCAGCAGCTCCCCTTGGGGGGGAGCTAATGAAAAACTGTTTTTT. Translating gives CASSSPWGGANEKLFF.

This chain links TRBV19 with TRBJ2-6; 9 bases map to TRBD1. The CDR3 contains 17 residues. Trimming at V came to 3 bases and at J to 1 base, leaving 4 bases not matched to a gene. The germline gives CDR1 LNHDA, CDR2 SQIVND (reference sequence). The DNA for the CDR3 is TGTGCCAGTAGTATCGGACAGGGGTGGTCTGGGGCCAACGTCCTGACTTTC. Protein product: CASSIGQGWSGANVLTF.

The chain carries TRBV5-6 and TRBJ2-7; TRBD1 agrees at 7 bases. This CDR3 is 15 amino acids long. The germline gives CDR1 SGHDT, CDR2 YYEEEE. V lost 4 bases and J lost 3; bases outside the gene matches: 10. The CDR3 reads CASSPVSPGGYEQYF. The CDR3, as DNA: TGTGCCAGCAGCCCGGTCAGCCCAGGGGGCTACGAGCAGTACTTC.

In nucleotides, the CDR3 is TGTGCCAGCAGCTTTGCCGCGGGGGCAGGTGAAAAACTGTTTTTT. Protein: CASSFAAGAGEKLFF. The chain couples TRBV3-1 (or the pseudogene TRBV3-2) to TRBJ1-4, with TRBD1 as a possible D gene (6 bases). Per germline, CDR1 LGHDT and CDR2 YNNKEL (reference sequence). Trimming took 5 bases from V and 7 from J, leaving 17 bases between them. This CDR3 spans 15 amino acids.

V gene TRBV20-1 combines with J gene TRBJ2-5; D remains unclear. Germline V CDR1 and CDR2: DFQATT, SNEGSKA (reference sequence). The V gene lost 1 base and the J gene lost 4 bases, with 4 bases spanning the gap. The CDR3 runs to 11 residues. CDR3 sequence: CSARVGETQYF. The CDR3 nucleotides read TGCAGTGCTAGAGTGGGAGAGACCCAGTACTTC.

The V and J genes are TRBV6-6 and TRBJ2-5; 8 bases are a match to TRBD2. This CDR3 region has 14 residues. V was pared by 8 bases and J by 5 bases, with 10 bases of the junction left unmatched. Germline loops: CDR1 MNHNY, CDR2 SVGAGI (reference sequence). CDR3 in amino acids: CASSLGRGSETQYF. The CDR3 nucleotides read TGTGCCAGCTCCCTCGGGAGGGGATCGGAGACCCAGTACTTC.

The chain couples TRBV3-1 (or the pseudogene TRBV3-2) to TRBJ1-5; the D is unclear. The CDR3 loop spans 13 amino acids. In germline, CDR1 is LGHDT, CDR2 YNNKEL (reference sequence). Trimming cost V 0 bases and J 7 bases, with 7 bases left between them. The CDR3 reads CASSQEGRQPQHF. The CDR3 nucleotides are TGTGCCAGCAGCCAAGAGGGCAGACAGCCCCAGCATTTT.

This chain links TRBV5-3 with TRBJ2-4, with D uncertain. TRBV5-3 is placed among ORFs of uncertain function. The V and J ends lost 4 bases and 0 bases respectively, with 8 bases between them. CDR3 size: 14 residues. The CDR3 DNA follows: TGTGCCAGAAGCGGGTGGGTAGCCAAAAACATTCAGTACTTC. Translation gives CARSGWVAKNIQYF.

The chain carries TRBV23-1 and TRBJ1-2, with D unclear. TRBV23-1 carries the ORF label, with uncertain function. V dropped 0 bases and J dropped 8 bases, with 16 bases sitting between them. CDR3 size: 15 residues. The CDR3 DNA sequence: TGCGCCAGCAGTCAATCAAAGGCAGGATTGAGGGGCTACACCTTC. The encoded protein is CASSQSKAGLRGYTF.

This clone was seen once. Here the CDR3 DNA reads TGTGCCAGCAGCTTCTCCGCGGGGGGCGAGCAGTACTTC. Translated, it gives CASSFSAGGEQYF. V gene TRBV7-9 combines with J gene TRBJ2-7; the match to TRBD2 covers 8 bases. The germline V gene has CDR1 SEHNR and CDR2 FQNEAQ (reference sequence). The CDR3 covers 13 residues. With V trimmed by 3 bases and J by 6 bases, 4 bases remained unmatched.

This chain's CDR3 is CASSKAAASSYNSPLHF. CDR3 DNA sequence: TGTGCCAGCTCAAAAGCGGCAGCTAGCTCCTATAATTCACCCCTCCACTTT. V gene TRBV18 combines with J gene TRBJ1-6; D gene unclear. The germline V gene encodes CDR1 KGHSH and CDR2 LQKENI. The CDR3 loop spans 17 amino acids. The V end was cut by 5 bases, the J end by 0 bases, with 14 bases between. The full variable domain, completed using reference TRBV18 and TRBJ1-6, is NAGVMQNPRHLVRRRGQEARLRCSPMKGHSHVYWYRQLPEEGLKFMVYLQKENIIDESGMPKERFSAEFPKEGPSILRIQQVVRGDSAAYFCASSKAAASSYNSPLHFGNGTRLTVT.